This TCR beta chain stems from a study of T cells in Graves' hyperthyroidism and ophthalmopathy. This clonotype was seen many times. Its antigen is currently unknown. Looked up from germline, CDR1 is KGHSH and CDR2 is LQKENI. The CDR3 sequence is 18 residues long. V shed 3 bases and J 0 bases; nucleotides not matched to a gene: 11. The study, taken as a whole, reports: From stable hyperthyroidism, ophthalmopathy was set apart by a 13 V-J model.

RNA transcripts were the template for amplifying TCR beta CDR3 regions. A set of HTBI primers served as the primers for a first-round RT-PCR of the TCR CDR3. A single record per CDR3 protein comes from TCRdb applying MiXCR to the multiplex PCR reads. The profile shows about 600,000 distinct CDR3 sequences, 13% to 15% of them singletons. The sample was blood. V is TRBV18 and J is TRBJ2-7; 10 bases align to TRBD2. This TCR came from a woman younger than 30 with Graves' ophthalmopathy. The CDR3 nucleotides are TGTGCCAGCTCACCGTGGCCGACCGGGACTAGCGACTCCTACGAGCAGTACTTC. This codes for CASSPWPTGTSDSYEQYF.